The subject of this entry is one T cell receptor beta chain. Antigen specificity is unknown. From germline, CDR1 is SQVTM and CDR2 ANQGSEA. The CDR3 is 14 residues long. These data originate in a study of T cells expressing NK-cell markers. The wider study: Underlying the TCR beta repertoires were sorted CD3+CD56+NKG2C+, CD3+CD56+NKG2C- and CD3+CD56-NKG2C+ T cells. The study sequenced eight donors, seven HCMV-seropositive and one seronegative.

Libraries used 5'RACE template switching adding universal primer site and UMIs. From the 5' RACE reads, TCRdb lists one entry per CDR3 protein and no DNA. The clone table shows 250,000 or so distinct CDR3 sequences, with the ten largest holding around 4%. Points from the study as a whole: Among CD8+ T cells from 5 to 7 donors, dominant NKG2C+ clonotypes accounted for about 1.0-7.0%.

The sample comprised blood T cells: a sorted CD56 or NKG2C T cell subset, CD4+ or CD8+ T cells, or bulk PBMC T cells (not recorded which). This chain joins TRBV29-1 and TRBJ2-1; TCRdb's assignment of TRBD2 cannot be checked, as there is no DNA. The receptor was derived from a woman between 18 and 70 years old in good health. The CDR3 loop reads CSVGLLRSYNEQFF.